This T cell receptor (beta chain) was captured by sequencing in a study of T cells in Graves' hyperthyroidism and ophthalmopathy. This CDR3 region has 13 residues. In germline, CDR1 is LNHDA, CDR2 SQIVND (reference sequence). The germline V and J ends were trimmed by 10 bases and 10 bases, with 22 bases remaining between them. There are many counts of this clonotype. Amplification yielded TCR beta CDR3 regions, with RNA transcripts as the source. Primed by the HTBI set, a first-round RT-PCR was run on the TCR CDR3. TCRdb re-derived calls from the multiplex PCR reads in MiXCR, one entry per CDR3 protein. The table has almost 600,000 distinct CDR3 sequences, about 15% seen once.

Sequenced input: blood. The chain has TRBV19 and TRBJ1-1; no firm D call. The TCR comes from a woman aged 25 to 39 with Graves' hyperthyroidism that later progressed to Graves' ophthalmopathy. CDR3: CATMGRDSLGAFF. CDR3 DNA sequence: TGTGCCACCATGGGCCGGGATTCCCTAGGAGCTTTCTTT.